This TCR beta chain stems from a study of blood T cell repertoires in COVID-19. At the level of the study: The origin of the acute and convalescent COVID-19 samples was the United States, Italy and Spain.

V dropped 3 bases and J dropped 2 bases, with 23 bases sitting between them. Germline V CDR1 and CDR2: MGHRA, YSYEKL. The CDR3 loop spans 19 amino acids. In the source study's methods: Nucleated cell counts were estimated from reference gene primer amplification. The method was immunoSEQ multiplex PCR; TCRdb's version includes in-frame clones alone and lacks a portion of them. V and J calls and clone size are those listed in that table; D and trimming were worked out from the DNA. The sample lists about 160,000 clones, around three quarters occurring once. The rearrangement links TRBV4-1 to TRBJ1-5; weak D call: TRBD1 (5 bases). The source is a man aged 55 to 70 with acute or convalescent COVID-19. The sequenced material came from peripheral blood. The CDR3 protein is CASSHTRDSPFSGNQPQHF. For the CDR3, the DNA is TGCGCCAGCAGCCACACCCGGGACTCCCCCTTTTCGGGCAATCAGCCCCAGCATTTT.